The T cell receptor (beta chain) described here comes from a study of T cells after yellow fever vaccination. About the study: In the case of low-cell-number fractions, SMART-Seq v4 Ultra Low Input was used for preparation.

A note on this clonotype: The target antigen is unknown.

Researchers made TCR cDNA using 5'RACE template switching, and this step added a universal primer site and UMIs. TCRdb redid the calling of the 5' RACE reads with MiXCR, one entry per CDR3 protein. The sample holds hundreds of thousands of distinct CDR3 sequences, about 13% seen once. This CDR3 has 14 residues. V dropped 5 bases and J dropped 7 bases, with 17 bases sitting between them. General study results and limits: FACS-sorted repertoires might harbor abundant contaminating clonotypes from the bulk population. Few clonotypes appeared in both CD4 and CD8 compartments.

This sequence was found in a man between 25 and 39 years old who received the YFV17D yellow fever vaccine. The chain uses TRBV12-3 or TRBV12-4 and TRBJ2-5, with D maybe TRBD2 (5 bases). The sample in question was PBMCs, obtained on the day of the yellow fever booster vaccination. The DNA of the CDR3 is TGTGCCAGCAGTAGCCGCAGGCTCGGAGGGACCCAGTACTTC. It specifies CASSSRRLGGTQYF.